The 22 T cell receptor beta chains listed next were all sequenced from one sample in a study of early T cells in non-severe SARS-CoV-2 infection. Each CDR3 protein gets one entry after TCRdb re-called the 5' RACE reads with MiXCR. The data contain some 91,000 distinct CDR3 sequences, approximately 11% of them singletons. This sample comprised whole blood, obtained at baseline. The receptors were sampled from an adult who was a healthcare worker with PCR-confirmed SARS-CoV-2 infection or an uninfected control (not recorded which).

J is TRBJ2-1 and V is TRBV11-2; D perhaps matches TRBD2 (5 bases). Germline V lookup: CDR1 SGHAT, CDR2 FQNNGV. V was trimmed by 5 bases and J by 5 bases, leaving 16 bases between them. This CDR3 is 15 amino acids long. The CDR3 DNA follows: TGTGCCAGCAGCCCAGCTGGAGGCCACCACAATGAGCAGTTCTTC. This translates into CASSPAGGHHNEQFF.

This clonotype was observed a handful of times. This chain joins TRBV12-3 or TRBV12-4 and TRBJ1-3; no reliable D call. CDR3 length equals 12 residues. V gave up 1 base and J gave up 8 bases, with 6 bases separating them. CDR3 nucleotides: TGTGCCAGCAGTTTAGGGGTCGACACCATATATTTT. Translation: CASSLGVDTIYF.

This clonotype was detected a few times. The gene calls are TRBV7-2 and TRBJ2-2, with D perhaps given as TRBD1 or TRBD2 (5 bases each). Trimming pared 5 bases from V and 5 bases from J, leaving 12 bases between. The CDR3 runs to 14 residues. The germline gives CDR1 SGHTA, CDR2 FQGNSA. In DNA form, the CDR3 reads TGTGCCAGCAGCCAAAAGAGGGGAACCGGGGAGCTGTTTTTT. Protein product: CASSQKRGTGELFF. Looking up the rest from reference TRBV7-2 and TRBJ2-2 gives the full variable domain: GAGVSQSPSNKVTEKGKDVELRCDPISGHTALYWYRQSLGQGLEFLIYFQGNSAPDKSGLPSDRFSAERTGGSVSTLTIQRTQQEDSAVYLCASSQKRGTGELFFGEGSRLTVL.

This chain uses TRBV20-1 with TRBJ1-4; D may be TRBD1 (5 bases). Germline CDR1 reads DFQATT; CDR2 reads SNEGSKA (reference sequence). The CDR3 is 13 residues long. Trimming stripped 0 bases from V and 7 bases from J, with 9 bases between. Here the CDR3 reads CSAREGVPEKLFF. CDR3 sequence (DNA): TGCAGTGCTAGAGAAGGGGTTCCTGAAAAACTGTTTTTT.

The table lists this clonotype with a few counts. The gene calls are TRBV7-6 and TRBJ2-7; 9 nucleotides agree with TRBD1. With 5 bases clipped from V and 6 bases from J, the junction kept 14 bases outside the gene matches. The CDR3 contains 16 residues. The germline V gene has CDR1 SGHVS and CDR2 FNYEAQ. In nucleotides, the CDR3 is TGTGCCAGCAGCCTAAATACAGGGGGCGGTTTAGGCGAGCAGTACTTC. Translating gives CASSLNTGGGLGEQYF.

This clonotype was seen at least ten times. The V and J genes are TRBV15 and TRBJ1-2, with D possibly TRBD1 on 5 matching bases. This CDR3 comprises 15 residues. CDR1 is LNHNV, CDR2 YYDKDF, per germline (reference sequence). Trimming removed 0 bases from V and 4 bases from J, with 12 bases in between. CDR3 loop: CATSREKGRGYGYTF. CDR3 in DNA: TGTGCCACCAGCAGAGAGAAGGGTAGGGGCTATGGCTACACCTTC.

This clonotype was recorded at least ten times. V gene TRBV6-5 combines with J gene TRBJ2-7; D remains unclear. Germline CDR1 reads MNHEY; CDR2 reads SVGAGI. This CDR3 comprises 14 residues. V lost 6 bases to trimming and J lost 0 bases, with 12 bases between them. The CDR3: CASSRFNPSYEQYF. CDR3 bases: TGTGCCAGCAGCCGATTCAATCCCTCCTACGAGCAGTACTTC.

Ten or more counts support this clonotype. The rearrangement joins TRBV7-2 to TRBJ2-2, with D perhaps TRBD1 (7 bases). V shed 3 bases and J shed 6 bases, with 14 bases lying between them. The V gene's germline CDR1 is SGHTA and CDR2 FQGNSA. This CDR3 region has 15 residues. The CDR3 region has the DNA TGTGCCAGCAGCTTGACAGGGAGGAGCGCCGGGGAGCTGTTTTTT. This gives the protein CASSLTGRSAGELFF.

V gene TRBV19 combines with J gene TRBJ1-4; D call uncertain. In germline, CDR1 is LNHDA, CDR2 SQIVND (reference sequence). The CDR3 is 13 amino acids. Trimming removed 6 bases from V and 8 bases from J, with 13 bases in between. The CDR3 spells CASRSSGNEKLFF. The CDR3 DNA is TGTGCCAGTAGAAGTTCTGGGAACGAAAAACTGTTTTTT.

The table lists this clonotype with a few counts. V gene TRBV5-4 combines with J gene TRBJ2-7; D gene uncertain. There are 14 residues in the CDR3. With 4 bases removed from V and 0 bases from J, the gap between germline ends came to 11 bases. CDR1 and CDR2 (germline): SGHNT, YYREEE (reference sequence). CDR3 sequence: CASSPRHSSYEQYF. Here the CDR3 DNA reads TGTGCCAGCAGCCCTCGGCACAGCTCCTACGAGCAGTACTTC.

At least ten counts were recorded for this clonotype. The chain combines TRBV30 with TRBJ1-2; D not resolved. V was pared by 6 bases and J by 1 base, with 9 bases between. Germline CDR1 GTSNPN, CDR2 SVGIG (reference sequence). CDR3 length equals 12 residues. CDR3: CACPAINYGYTF. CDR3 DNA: TGTGCCTGCCCCGCTATTAACTATGGCTACACCTTC.

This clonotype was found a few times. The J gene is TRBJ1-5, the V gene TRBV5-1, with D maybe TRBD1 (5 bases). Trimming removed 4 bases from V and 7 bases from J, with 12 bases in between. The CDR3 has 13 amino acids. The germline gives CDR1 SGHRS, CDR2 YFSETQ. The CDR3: CASSRNGGQPQHF. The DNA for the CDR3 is TGCGCCAGCAGCCGTAATGGGGGACAGCCCCAGCATTTT.

CDR3 coding DNA: TGCAGTGCTACCAGGGTCGGTGGGGCCAACGTCCTGACTTTC. Translated, it gives CSATRVGGANVLTF. The rearrangement joins TRBV20-1 to TRBJ2-6; weak D call: TRBD1 (5 bases). V dropped 4 bases and J dropped 3 bases, with 10 bases sitting between them. The length of the CDR3 is 14 residues. CDR1 DFQATT and CDR2 SNEGSKA come from the germline V gene (reference sequence).

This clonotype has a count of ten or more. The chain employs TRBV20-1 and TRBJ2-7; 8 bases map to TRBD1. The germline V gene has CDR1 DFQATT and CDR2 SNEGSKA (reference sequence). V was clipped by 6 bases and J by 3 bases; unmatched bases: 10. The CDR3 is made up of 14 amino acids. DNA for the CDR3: TGCAGTGCCCCTACAGGGGGGAGATACTACGAGCAGTACTTC. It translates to CSAPTGGRYYEQYF.

The CDR3 is CASSLAFGQGSGEQYF. CDR3 bases: TGTGCCAGCAGCTTAGCGTTTGGCCAGGGGAGCGGCGAGCAGTACTTC. The gene calls are TRBV7-2 and TRBJ2-7, with D perhaps TRBD1 (6 bases). This CDR3 has 16 amino acids. The germline V gene has CDR1 SGHTA and CDR2 FQGNSA. The V end was cut by 0 bases, the J end by 6 bases, with 18 bases between. The variable domain in full, completed from reference TRBV7-2 and TRBJ2-7, reads GAGVSQSPSNKVTEKGKDVELRCDPISGHTALYWYRQSLGQGLEFLIYFQGNSAPDKSGLPSDRFSAERTGGSVSTLTIQRTQQEDSAVYLCASSLAFGQGSGEQYFGPGTRLTVT.

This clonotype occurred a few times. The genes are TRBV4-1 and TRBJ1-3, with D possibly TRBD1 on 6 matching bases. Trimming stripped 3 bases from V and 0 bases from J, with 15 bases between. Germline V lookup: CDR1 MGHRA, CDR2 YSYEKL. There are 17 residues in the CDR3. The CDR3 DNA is TGCGCCAGCAGCCATCTACAGGGCACCAGCTCTGGAAACACCATATATTTT. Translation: CASSHLQGTSSGNTIYF.

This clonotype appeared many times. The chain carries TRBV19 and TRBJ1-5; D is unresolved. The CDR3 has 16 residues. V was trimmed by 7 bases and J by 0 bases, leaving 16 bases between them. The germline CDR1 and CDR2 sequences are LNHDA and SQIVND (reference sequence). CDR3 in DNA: TGTGCCAGTAACCCTCGGGCAGGATATAGCAATCAGCCCCAGCATTTT. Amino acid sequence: CASNPRAGYSNQPQHF.

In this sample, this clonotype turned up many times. CDR3 sequence: CASSVAAGTSGRVNTGELFF. The CDR3 DNA sequence: TGTGCCAGCAGCGTAGCGGCCGGGACTAGCGGGAGAGTAAACACCGGGGAGCTGTTTTTT. The V gene is TRBV9, the J gene TRBJ2-2, with 14 bases lining up with TRBD2. V was pared by 0 bases and J by 2 bases, with 9 bases of the junction left unmatched. The germline gives CDR1 SGDLS, CDR2 YYNGEE. There are 20 residues in the CDR3. The full variable domain, with the rest looked up from reference TRBV9 and TRBJ2-2, is DSGVTQTPKHLITATGQRVTLRCSPRSGDLSVYWYQQSLDQGLQFLIQYYNGEERAKGNILERFSAQQFPDLHSELNLSSLELGDSALYFCASSVAAGTSGRVNTGELFFGEGSRLTVL.

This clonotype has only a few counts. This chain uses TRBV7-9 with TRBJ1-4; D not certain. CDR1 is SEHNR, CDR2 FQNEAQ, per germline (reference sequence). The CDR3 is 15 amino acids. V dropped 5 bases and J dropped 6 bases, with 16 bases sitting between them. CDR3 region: CASSPESLSDEKLFF. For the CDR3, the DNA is TGTGCCAGCAGCCCCGAATCCCTTTCGGATGAAAAACTGTTTTTT.

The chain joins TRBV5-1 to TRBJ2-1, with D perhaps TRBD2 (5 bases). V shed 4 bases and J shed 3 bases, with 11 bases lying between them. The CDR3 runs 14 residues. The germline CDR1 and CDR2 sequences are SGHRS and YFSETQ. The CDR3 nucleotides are TGCGCCAGCAGCGCGGCGGGCAACTACAATGAGCAGTTCTTC. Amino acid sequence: CASSAAGNYNEQFF.

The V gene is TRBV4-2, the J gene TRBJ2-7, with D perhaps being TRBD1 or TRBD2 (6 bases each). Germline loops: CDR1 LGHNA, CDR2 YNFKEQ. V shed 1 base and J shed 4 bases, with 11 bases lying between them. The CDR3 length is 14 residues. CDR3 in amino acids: CASSQGSGQYEQYF. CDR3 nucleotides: TGTGCCAGCAGCCAAGGTAGCGGACAGTACGAGCAGTACTTC.

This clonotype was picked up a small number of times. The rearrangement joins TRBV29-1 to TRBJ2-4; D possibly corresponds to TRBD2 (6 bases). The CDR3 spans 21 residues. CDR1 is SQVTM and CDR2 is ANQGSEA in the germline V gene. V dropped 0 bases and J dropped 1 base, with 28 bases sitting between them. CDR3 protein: CSVEDLPWAGRDLGAKNIQYF. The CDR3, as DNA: TGCAGCGTTGAAGATCTTCCTTGGGCGGGAAGGGATTTGGGGGCCAAAAACATTCAGTACTTC. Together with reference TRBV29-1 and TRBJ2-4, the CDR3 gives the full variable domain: SAVISQKPSRDICQRGTSLTIQCQVDSQVTMMFWYRQQPGQSLTLIATANQGSEATYESGFVIDKFPISRPNLTFSTLTVSNMSPEDSSIYLCSVEDLPWAGRDLGAKNIQYFGAGTRLSVL.